This record covers a single T cell receptor beta chain. Antigen specificity is unknown. The data were obtained in a study of OX40 agonist ivuxolimab in advanced cancers. Study background: Patients enrolled in dose escalation were diagnosed with hepatocellular carcinoma, melanoma, renal cell or head and neck cancer. Broader study findings: Fewer expanded clones were found on average in CD4+ than in CD8+ T cells.

Profiling relied on immunoSEQ multiplex PCR, and the TCRdb table lists in-frame clones only, not all of them. The sample carries 75,000 to 90,000 clones, 92% recorded once. The starting material was CD4+ or CD8+ T cells sorted from blood, obtained in a trial of the OX40 agonist ivuxolimab. The clonotype originates from an adult with an advanced solid tumor such as melanoma, head and neck, liver or kidney cancer.

The CDR3 DNA reads as TGTGCCAGCAGCCCGAGCGGACTAGCGGTCCTGAGCTCCTACGAGCAGTACTTC. This codes for CASSPSGLAVLSSYEQYF. V gene TRBV4-2 combines with J gene TRBJ2-7; TRBD2 agrees at 10 bases. Germline CDR1 is LGHNA and CDR2 is YNFKEQ. After removal of 4 bases from V and 0 bases from J, the junction contained 12 bases not matched to a gene. The CDR3 is made up of 18 amino acids.